The T cell receptor (beta chain) under discussion was sequenced for a study of somatic mutations in cytotoxic T cells in rheumatoid arthritis. The wider study: Nearly 100% purity was obtained when some V beta antibody-stained T-cell populations were flow-sorted; these included V beta1+ cells sequenced for TCRB.

The data were produced by immunoSEQ multiplex PCR, yet TCRdb's version contains in-frame clones alone and is incomplete. This sample has 6,300 or so clones, with around three quarters found just once. V lost 5 bases, J lost 9 bases, and 4 bases stayed unmatched. Germline V gene data show CDR1 as SGHVS and CDR2 as FNYEAQ. This CDR3 has 14 residues. The chain couples TRBV7-6 to TRBJ2-1; 13 nucleotides align to TRBD2. This receptor was obtained from a woman aged 65 to 85 with rheumatoid arthritis. Source: CD8+ T cells sorted from blood, taken at a follow-up visit. The DNA of the CDR3 is TGTGCCAGCAGCCCACTAGCGGGAGGGGGTGAGCAGTTCTTC. Translating gives CASSPLAGGGEQFF.